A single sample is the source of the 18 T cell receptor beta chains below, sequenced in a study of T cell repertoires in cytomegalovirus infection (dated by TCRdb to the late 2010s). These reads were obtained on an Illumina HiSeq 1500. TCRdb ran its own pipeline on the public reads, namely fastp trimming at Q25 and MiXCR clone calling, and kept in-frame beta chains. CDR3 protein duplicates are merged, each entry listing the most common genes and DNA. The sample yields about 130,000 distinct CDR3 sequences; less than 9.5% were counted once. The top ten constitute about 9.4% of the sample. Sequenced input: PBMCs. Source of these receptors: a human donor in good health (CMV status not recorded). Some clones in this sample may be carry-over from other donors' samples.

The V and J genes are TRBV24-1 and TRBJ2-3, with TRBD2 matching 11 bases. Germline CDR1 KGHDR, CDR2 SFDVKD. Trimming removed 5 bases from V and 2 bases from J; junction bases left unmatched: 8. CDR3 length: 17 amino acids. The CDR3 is CATSGGTSGLFTDTQYF. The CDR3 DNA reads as TGTGCCACCAGTGGTGGGACTAGCGGACTATTCACAGATACGCAGTATTTT.

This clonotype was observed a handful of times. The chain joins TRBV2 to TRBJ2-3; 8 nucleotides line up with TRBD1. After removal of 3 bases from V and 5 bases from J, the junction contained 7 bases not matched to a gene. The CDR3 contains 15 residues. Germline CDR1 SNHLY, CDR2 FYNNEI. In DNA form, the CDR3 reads TGTGCCAGCAGTGATGGACAGGGAATGAGAGATACGCAGTATTTT. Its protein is CASSDGQGMRDTQYF.

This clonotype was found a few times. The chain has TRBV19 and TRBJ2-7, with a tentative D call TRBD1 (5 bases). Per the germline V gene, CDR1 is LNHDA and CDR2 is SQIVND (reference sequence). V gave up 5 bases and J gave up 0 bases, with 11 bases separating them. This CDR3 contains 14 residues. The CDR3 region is CASSLPDSSYEQYF. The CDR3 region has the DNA TGTGCCAGTAGTCTCCCAGACAGCTCCTACGAGCAGTACTTC.

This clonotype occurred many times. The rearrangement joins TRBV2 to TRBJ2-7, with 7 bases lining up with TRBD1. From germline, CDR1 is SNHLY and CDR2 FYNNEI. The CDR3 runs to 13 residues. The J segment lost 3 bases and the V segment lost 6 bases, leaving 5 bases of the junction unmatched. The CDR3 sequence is CASRSGTDYEQYF. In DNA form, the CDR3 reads TGTGCCAGCAGATCCGGGACAGACTACGAGCAGTACTTC.

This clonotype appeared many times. CDR3 nucleotides: TGTGCCAGCAGCTTATGGGGGACAGGGGGTGGCGGGGGGCTGTCGGAAAAACTGTTTTTT. Translated: CASSLWGTGGGGGLSEKLFF. This chain uses TRBV7-2 with TRBJ1-4, with 11 bases identical to TRBD1. Germline V CDR1 and CDR2: SGHTA, FQGNSA. The J segment lost 8 bases and the V segment lost 2 bases, leaving 19 bases of the junction unmatched. CDR3 size: 20 residues.

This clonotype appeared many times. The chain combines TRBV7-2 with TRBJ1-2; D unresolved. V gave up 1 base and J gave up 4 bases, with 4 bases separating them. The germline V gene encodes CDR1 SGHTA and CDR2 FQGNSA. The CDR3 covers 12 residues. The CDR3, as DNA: TGTGCCAGCAGCTTAGACGGCTATGGCTACACCTTC. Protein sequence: CASSLDGYGYTF.

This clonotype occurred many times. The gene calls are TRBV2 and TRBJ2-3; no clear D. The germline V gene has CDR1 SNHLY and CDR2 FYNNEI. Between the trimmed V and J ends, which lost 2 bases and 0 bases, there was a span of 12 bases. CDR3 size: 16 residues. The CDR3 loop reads CASSESGPRSTDTQYF. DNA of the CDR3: TGTGCCAGCAGTGAATCCGGGCCACGGAGCACAGATACGCAGTATTTT. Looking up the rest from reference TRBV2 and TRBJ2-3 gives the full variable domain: EPEVTQTPSHQVTQMGQEVILRCVPISNHLYFYWYRQILGQKVEFLVSFYNNEISEKSEIFDDQFSVERPDGSNFTLKIRSTKLEDSAMYFCASSESGPRSTDTQYFGPGTRLTVL.

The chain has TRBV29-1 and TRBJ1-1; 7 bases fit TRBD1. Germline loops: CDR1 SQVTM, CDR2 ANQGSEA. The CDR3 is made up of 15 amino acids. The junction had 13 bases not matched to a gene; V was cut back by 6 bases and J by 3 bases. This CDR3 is CSVGNRGLPDTEAFF. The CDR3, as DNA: TGCAGCGTCGGTAACAGGGGACTTCCAGACACTGAAGCTTTCTTT.

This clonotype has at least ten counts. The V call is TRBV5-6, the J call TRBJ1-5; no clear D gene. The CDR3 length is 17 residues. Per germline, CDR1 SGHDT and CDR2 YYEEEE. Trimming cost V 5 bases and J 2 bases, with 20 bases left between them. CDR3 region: CASSYKEQLYGNQPQHF. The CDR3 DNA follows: TGTGCCAGCAGTTATAAGGAACAGCTATATGGCAATCAGCCCCAGCATTTT. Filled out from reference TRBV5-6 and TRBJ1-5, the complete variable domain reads DAGVTQSPTHLIKTRGQQVTLRCSPKSGHDTVSWYQQALGQGPQFIFQYYEEEERQRGNFPDRFSGHQFPNYSSELNVNALLLGDSALYLCASSYKEQLYGNQPQHFGDGTRLSIL.

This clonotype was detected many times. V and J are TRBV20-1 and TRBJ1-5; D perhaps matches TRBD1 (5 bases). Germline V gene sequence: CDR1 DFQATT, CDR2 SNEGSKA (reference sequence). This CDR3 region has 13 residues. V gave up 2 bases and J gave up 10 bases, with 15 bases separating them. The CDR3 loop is CSARRDQIEPQHF. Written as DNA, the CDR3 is TGCAGTGCTAGACGGGACCAGATCGAACCCCAGCATTTT.

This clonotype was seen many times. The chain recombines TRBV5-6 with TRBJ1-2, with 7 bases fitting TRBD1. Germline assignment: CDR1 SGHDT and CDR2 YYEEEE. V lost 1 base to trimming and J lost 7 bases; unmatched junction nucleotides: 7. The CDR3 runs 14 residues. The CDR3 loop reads CASSLTGTATGYTF. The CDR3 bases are TGTGCCAGCAGCTTGACCGGGACAGCCACTGGCTACACCTTC.

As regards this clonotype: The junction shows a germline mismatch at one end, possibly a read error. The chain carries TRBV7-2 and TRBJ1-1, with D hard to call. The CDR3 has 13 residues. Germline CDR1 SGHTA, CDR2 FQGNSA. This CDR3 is CASSLPQTTEAFF. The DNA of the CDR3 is TGCGCCAGCAGCTTACCACAGACCACTGAAGCTTTCTTT.

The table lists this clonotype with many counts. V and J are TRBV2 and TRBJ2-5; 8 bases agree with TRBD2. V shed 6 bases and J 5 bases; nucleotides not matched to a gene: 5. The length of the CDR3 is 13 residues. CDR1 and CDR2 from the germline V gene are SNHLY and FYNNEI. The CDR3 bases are TGTGCCAGCAGCAAGGGACTAGGCGAGACCCAGTACTTC. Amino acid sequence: CASSKGLGETQYF.

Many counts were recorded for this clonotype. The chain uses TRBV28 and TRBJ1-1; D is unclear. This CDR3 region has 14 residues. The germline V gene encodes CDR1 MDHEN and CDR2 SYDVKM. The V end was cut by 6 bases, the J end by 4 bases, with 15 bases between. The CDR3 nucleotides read TGTGCCAGCAGCCTAGGGCTAGCGACCACTGAAGCTTTCTTT. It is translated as CASSLGLATTEAFF.

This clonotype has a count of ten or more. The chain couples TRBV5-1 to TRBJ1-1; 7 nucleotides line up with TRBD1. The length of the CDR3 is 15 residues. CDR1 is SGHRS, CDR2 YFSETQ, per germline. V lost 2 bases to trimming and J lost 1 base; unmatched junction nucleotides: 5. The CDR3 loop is CASSFRDRRNTEAFF. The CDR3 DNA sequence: TGCGCCAGCAGCTTCCGGGACAGAAGGAACACTGAAGCTTTCTTT.

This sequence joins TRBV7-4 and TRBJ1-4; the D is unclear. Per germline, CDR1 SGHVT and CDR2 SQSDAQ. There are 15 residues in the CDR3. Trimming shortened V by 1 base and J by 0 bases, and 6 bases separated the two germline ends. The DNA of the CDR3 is TGTGCCAGCAGCTTAGAAAGAGCAACTAATGAAAAACTGTTTTTT. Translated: CASSLERATNEKLFF.

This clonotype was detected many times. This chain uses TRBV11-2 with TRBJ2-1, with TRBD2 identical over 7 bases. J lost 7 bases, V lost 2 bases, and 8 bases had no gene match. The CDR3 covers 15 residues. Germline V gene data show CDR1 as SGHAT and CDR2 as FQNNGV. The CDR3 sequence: CASSLIRSGGNEQFF. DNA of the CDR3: TGTGCCAGCAGCTTAATCCGCTCGGGGGGAAATGAGCAGTTCTTC.

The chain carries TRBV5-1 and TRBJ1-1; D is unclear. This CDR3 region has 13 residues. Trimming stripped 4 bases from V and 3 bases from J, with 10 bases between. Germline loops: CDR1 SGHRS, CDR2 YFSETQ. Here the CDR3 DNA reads TGCGCCAGCAGCCCCCTCTCTGACACTGAAGCTTTCTTT. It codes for CASSPLSDTEAFF.